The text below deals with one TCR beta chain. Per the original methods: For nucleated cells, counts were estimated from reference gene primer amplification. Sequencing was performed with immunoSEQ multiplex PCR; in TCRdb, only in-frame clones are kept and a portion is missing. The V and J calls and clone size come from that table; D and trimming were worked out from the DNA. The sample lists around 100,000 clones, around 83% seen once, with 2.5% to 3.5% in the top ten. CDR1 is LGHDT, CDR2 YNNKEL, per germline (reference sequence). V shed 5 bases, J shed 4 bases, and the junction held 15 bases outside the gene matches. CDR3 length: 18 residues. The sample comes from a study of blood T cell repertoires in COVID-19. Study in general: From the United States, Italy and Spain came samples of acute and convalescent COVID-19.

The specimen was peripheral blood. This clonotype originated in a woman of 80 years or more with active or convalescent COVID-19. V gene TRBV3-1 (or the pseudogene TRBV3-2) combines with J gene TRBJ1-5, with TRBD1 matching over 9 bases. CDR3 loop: CASSGTGQGFGDNQPQHF. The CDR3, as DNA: TGTGCCAGCAGCGGCACGGGACAGGGTTTCGGGGATAATCAGCCCCAGCATTTT.